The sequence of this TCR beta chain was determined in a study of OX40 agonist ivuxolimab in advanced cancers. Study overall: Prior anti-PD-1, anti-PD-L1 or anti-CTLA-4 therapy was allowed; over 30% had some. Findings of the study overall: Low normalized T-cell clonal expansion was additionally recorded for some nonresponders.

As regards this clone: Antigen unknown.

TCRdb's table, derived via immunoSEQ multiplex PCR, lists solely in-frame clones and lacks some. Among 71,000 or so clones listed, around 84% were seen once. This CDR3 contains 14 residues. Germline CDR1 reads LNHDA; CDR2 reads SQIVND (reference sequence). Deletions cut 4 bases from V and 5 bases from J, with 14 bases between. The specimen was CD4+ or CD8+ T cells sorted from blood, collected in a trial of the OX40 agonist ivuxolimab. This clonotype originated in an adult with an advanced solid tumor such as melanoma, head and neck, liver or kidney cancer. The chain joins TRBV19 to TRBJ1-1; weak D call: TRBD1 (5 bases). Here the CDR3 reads CASSTGTDGTEAFF. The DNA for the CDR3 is TGTGCCAGTAGTACAGGGACGGACGGTACTGAAGCTTTCTTT.